Shown below are 24 T cell receptor beta chains from a single sample sequenced in a study of Tregs in tolerant kidney transplant recipients (dated by TCRdb to about 2019). Their antigen targets remain unknown. Receptor libraries were prepared by the immunoSEQ multiplex PCR assay. TCRdb's version of the immuneACCESS table is confined to in-frame rearrangements and falls short of the full clone set. An unresolved V gene accounts for under half of the shortfall where checked; the remainder is of unknown origin. This sample holds about 19,000 clones; about 71% were observed only once. The leading ten clones occupy 3% to 3.5% of the sample. Sequences were obtained from Tregs from blood cultured with allogeneic cells. These receptors all come from a human donor in good health.

The V call is TRBV4-1, the J call TRBJ1-6, with D perhaps TRBD1 (5 bases). The CDR3 consists of 16 residues. CDR1 is MGHRA and CDR2 is YSYEKL in the germline V gene. Trimming shortened V by 0 bases and J by 9 bases, and 15 bases separated the two germline ends. CDR3 in amino acids: CASSQEAGRYGSPLHF. The CDR3 DNA is TGCGCCAGCAGCCAAGAAGCAGGGCGTTATGGTTCACCCCTCCACTTT.

This clone appeared a few times. The chain couples TRBV18 to TRBJ2-5; D possibly corresponds to TRBD2 (5 bases). The CDR3 is 13 residues long. Germline V gives CDR1 KGHSH, CDR2 LQKENI. The V and J ends lost 4 bases and 5 bases respectively, with 11 bases between them. The CDR3 bases are TGTGCCAGCTCACTTACTAGTTCGGAGACCCAGTACTTC. It codes for CASSLTSSETQYF.

This clone was found a few times. This rearrangement joins TRBV19 to TRBJ1-3, with D possibly TRBD1 on 6 matching bases. Germline V gene data show CDR1 as LNHDA and CDR2 as SQIVND (reference sequence). This CDR3 contains 14 residues. The ends were cut back, 2 bases at V and 3 bases at J, with 8 bases in the middle. This CDR3 reads CASSISGVGNTIYF. CDR3 DNA: TGTGCCAGTAGTATATCAGGGGTTGGAAACACCATATATTTT.

The chain employs TRBV2 and TRBJ2-7; a weak D match, TRBD1 (6 bases). Trimming cost V 6 bases and J 4 bases, with 16 bases left between them. Germline V gene lookup returns CDR1 SNHLY and CDR2 FYNNEI. This CDR3 region has 14 residues. Here the CDR3 DNA reads TGTGCCAGCAGGCAGGGGCCTAGGGGGTACGAGCAGTACTTC. Translation gives CASRQGPRGYEQYF.

This chain links TRBV7-9 with TRBJ2-7, with 8 bases lining up with TRBD1. Germline trimming cut 9 bases from V and 1 base from J; bases unmatched to any gene: 2. The germline gives CDR1 SEHNR, CDR2 FQNEAQ (reference sequence). The CDR3 loop spans 12 amino acids. The CDR3 nucleotides are TGTGCCAGTGACAGGGGATCCTACGAGCAGTACTTC. It is translated as CASDRGSYEQYF.

With respect to this clone: Other DNA variants within this sample encode the same CDR3. V gene TRBV2 combines with J gene TRBJ2-7; perhaps TRBD1 as D (6 bases). Trimming removed 4 bases at V and 10 bases at J, with 23 bases between. The germline CDR1 and CDR2 sequences are SNHLY and FYNNEI. CDR3 length equals 15 residues. In nucleotides, the CDR3 is TGTGCCAGCAGTGTTGTTTCAGGGCTCTCAGGGGAACAGTACTTC. Its protein is CASSVVSGLSGEQYF.

In its sample, this clone is medium-sized (0.01 to 0.1%). This sequence joins TRBV11-3 and TRBJ1-3; D gene unclear. Trimming cost V 1 base and J 4 bases, with 11 bases left between them. The CDR3 spans 15 residues. Germline V lookup: CDR1 SGHNT, CDR2 YENEEA. CDR3 coding DNA: TGTGCCAGCAGCTTAGGGCCAGCTCGAGGAAACACCATATATTTT. It translates to CASSLGPARGNTIYF.

The chain combines TRBV5-4 with TRBJ2-4; no definite D call. The CDR3 extends over 14 amino acids. The germline gives CDR1 SGHNT, CDR2 YYREEE (reference sequence). With 3 bases removed from V and 0 bases from J, the gap between germline ends came to 7 bases. The CDR3 loop reads CASSSTPAKNIQYF. The CDR3 DNA is TGTGCCAGCAGCTCCACCCCAGCCAAAAACATTCAGTACTTC.

This clone was detected only a few times. This chain links TRBV30 with TRBJ1-2; 8 nucleotides agree with TRBD1. J was trimmed by 4 bases and V by 3 bases; bases with no gene match: 4. CDR1 is GTSNPN, CDR2 SVGIG, per germline (reference sequence). This CDR3 has 13 residues. CDR3 in amino acids: CAWSRGLSYGYTF. CDR3 in DNA: TGTGCCTGGAGCAGGGGGCTTAGCTATGGCTACACCTTC.

The rearrangement joins TRBV29-1 to TRBJ2-2, with 16 bases aligning to TRBD2. J gave up 3 bases and V 7 bases, and 5 bases lay outside the gene matches. Germline lookup yields CDR1 SQVTM and CDR2 ANQGSEA. The CDR3 is made up of 16 amino acids. The DNA of the CDR3 is TGCAGCGGTGGGACTAGCGGGGGGGCGGACACCGGGGAGCTGTTTTTT. This gives the protein CSGGTSGGADTGELFF.

This clone was observed a handful of times. This chain uses TRBV5-1 with TRBJ2-7; TRBD2 matches at 8 bases. V trimming: 0 bases; J trimming: 5 bases; junction bases outside the gene matches: 4. Germline CDR1 is SGHRS and CDR2 is YFSETQ. The CDR3 sequence is 14 residues long. The CDR3 bases are TGCGCCAGCAGCTTGGCGGGAGGGGTTCACGAGCAGTACTTC. This encodes CASSLAGGVHEQYF.

The chain recombines TRBV19 with TRBJ1-2; D is uncertain. V was cut by 3 bases and J by 6 bases, with 11 bases left in between. The CDR3 is 13 residues long. The germline V gene has CDR1 LNHDA and CDR2 SQIVND (reference sequence). The CDR3 spells CASSMWHVDGYTF. CDR3 in DNA: TGTGCCAGTAGTATGTGGCATGTTGATGGCTACACCTTC.

The V and J genes are TRBV4-2 and TRBJ2-7; D may be TRBD1 or TRBD2 (5 bases each). The ends were cut back, 1 base at V and 0 bases at J, with 13 bases in the middle. Germline V gives CDR1 LGHNA, CDR2 YNFKEQ. This CDR3 comprises 16 residues. The CDR3 here is CASSQGHGASSYEQYF. CDR3 nucleotides: TGTGCCAGCAGCCAAGGGCACGGGGCCTCCTCCTACGAGCAGTACTTC.

The chain links TRBV11-3 to TRBJ2-1; 12 bases match TRBD2. Germline CDR1 reads SGHNT; CDR2 reads YENEEA. Trimming took 3 bases from V and 9 from J; bases not matched to a gene: 6. The CDR3 is made up of 15 amino acids. Written as DNA, the CDR3 is TGTGCCAGCAGCTTCTCTAGCGGGAGGGCCGGTGAGCAGTTCTTC. This translates into CASSFSSGRAGEQFF. The entire variable domain, with the rest obtained from reference TRBV11-3 and TRBJ2-1, is as follows: EAGVVQSPRYKIIEKKQPVAFWCNPISGHNTLYWYLQNLGQGPELLIRYENEEAVDDSQLPKDRFSAERLKGVDSTLKIQPAELGDSAVYLCASSFSSGRAGEQFFGPGTRLTVL.

This clone showed up just a few times. This chain joins TRBV6-1 and TRBJ1-1; D ambiguous. The germline gives CDR1 MNHNS, CDR2 SASEGT. Trimming shortened V by 6 bases and J by 4 bases, and 15 bases separated the two germline ends. CDR3 size: 14 residues. The CDR3 reads CASRLDPWGTEAFF. CDR3 nucleotides: TGTGCCAGCAGGTTGGACCCATGGGGCACTGAAGCTTTCTTT.

The chain couples TRBV30 to TRBJ2-7; D not certain. The CDR3 contains 14 residues. The germline V and J ends were trimmed by 2 bases and 2 bases, with 13 bases remaining between them. Germline lookup yields CDR1 GTSNPN and CDR2 SVGIG (reference sequence). The CDR3 bases are TGTGCCTGGAGTACGACAAGGACCCCCTACGAGCAGTACTTC. This codes for CAWSTTRTPYEQYF. Full variable domain (outside the CDR3, taken from reference TRBV30 and TRBJ2-7): SQTIHQWPATLVQPVGSPLSLECTVEGTSNPNLYWYRQAAGRGLQLLFYSVGIGQISSEVPQNLSASRPQDRQFILSSKKLLLSDSGFYLCAWSTTRTPYEQYFGPGTRLTVT.

This chain links TRBV5-1 with TRBJ2-6; D uncertain. The CDR3 extends over 17 amino acids. The V and J ends lost 0 bases and 0 bases respectively, with 10 bases between them. CDR1 and CDR2 from the germline V gene are SGHRS and YFSETQ. CDR3 residues: CASSLAPLDSGANVLTF. CDR3 DNA: TGCGCCAGCAGCTTGGCCCCACTTGACTCTGGGGCCAACGTCCTGACTTTC.

The genes are TRBV29-1 and TRBJ2-3, with 12 bases lining up with TRBD2. CDR3 size: 15 residues. V lost 2 bases to trimming and J lost 2 bases; unmatched junction nucleotides: 2. Germline V gene sequence: CDR1 SQVTM, CDR2 ANQGSEA. For the CDR3, the DNA is TGCAGCGTTGAAACTAGCGGGGGGTACACAGATACGCAGTATTTT. It translates to CSVETSGGYTDTQYF.

J is TRBJ1-6 and V is TRBV6-1; the D is unclear. CDR1 and CDR2 (germline): MNHNS, SASEGT. This CDR3 spans 15 amino acids. Between the trimmed V and J ends, which lost 7 bases and 7 bases, there was a span of 17 bases. In DNA, the CDR3 is TGTGCCAGCACACCCGGGTCCCCCGGGAATTCACCCCTCCACTTT. Amino acid sequence: CASTPGSPGNSPLHF.

The V call is TRBV4-1, the J call TRBJ1-2; TRBD1 might be the D (5 bases). This CDR3 is built from 15 residues. V lost 1 base to trimming and J lost 2 bases, with 11 bases between them. The germline CDR1 and CDR2 sequences are MGHRA and YSYEKL. CDR3 in DNA: TGCGCCAGCAGCCAAGGGGACGGAAGGAACTATGGCTACACCTTC. It is translated as CASSQGDGRNYGYTF.

The CDR3 coding sequence is TGCGCCAGCAGCAATGGACGGAACACCGGGGAGCTGTTTTTT. Its translation is CASSNGRNTGELFF. This sequence joins TRBV5-1 and TRBJ2-2, with D hard to call. Germline V CDR1 and CDR2: SGHRS, YFSETQ. Trimming removed 4 bases from V and 1 base from J, with 8 bases in between. The CDR3 spans 14 residues.

V is TRBV6-6 and J is TRBJ1-5, with 10 bases aligning to TRBD1. Germline values: CDR1 MNHNY, CDR2 SVGAGI (reference sequence). The CDR3 runs to 15 residues. Unmatched junction bases numbered 10, after V lost 8 bases and J lost 6 bases. The CDR3 nucleotides are TGTGCCAGCTCCTTCCGGGACAGGGGCTTTCAGCCCCAGCATTTT. Protein sequence: CASSFRDRGFQPQHF.

The V and J genes are TRBV5-1 and TRBJ1-1; TRBD1 might be the D (6 bases). Between the trimmed V and J ends, which lost 4 bases and 3 bases, there was a span of 16 bases. Germline V gene lookup returns CDR1 SGHRS and CDR2 YFSETQ. CDR3 size: 15 residues. The CDR3 nucleotides are TGCGCCAGCAGCCCGCGTCTCAGGGGCCACACTGAAGCTTTCTTT. Its protein is CASSPRLRGHTEAFF.

The DNA for the CDR3 is TGTGCCAGCTCACCAGCTAGCGGGAGTAGAGGAGAGACCCAGTACTTC. Translated, it gives CASSPASGSRGETQYF. This rearrangement joins TRBV18 to TRBJ2-5; 10 bases map to TRBD2. Germline V lookup: CDR1 KGHSH, CDR2 LQKENI. The V segment lost 2 bases and the J segment 4 bases; nucleotides outside the gene matches: 7. The CDR3 spans 16 residues.